Listed below are T cell receptor beta chains from one sample, sequenced in a study of blood T cell repertoires in COVID-19. Profiling relied on immunoSEQ multiplex PCR, and the TCRdb table lists in-frame clones only, not all of them. The sample carries 250,000 to 300,000 clones, about nine tenths recorded once. Sequencing input: PBMCs or T cells enriched from blood (not recorded which). The receptors were gathered from a man in his late teens or twenties who had recovered from COVID-19. CDR3s include the opening cysteine and the closing phenylalanine or tryptophan. A D gene is named only where the DNA matches it firmly. Expanded clones get a size class; other rows say once, few or many, or leave the size out.

J gene | D gene | clone size | V gene | CDR3 DNA | CDR3 protein
TRBJ1-1 | NA | NA | TRBV19 | TGTGCCAGTAGTACCTGGGACACAGTGAACACTGAAGCTTTCTTT | CASSTWDTVNTEAFF
TRBJ1-4 | NA | NA | TRBV15 | TGTGCCACCAGCAGAGATCTGGTGGGGCAGGCCTTTAATGAAAAACTGTTTTTT | CATSRDLVGQAFNEKLFF
TRBJ2-7 | TRBD2 | NA | TRBV5-8 | TGTGCCAGCAGCTTCCAGTTGGGAGGGGCCCCTTCCTACGAGCAGTACTTC | CASSFQLGGAPSYEQYF
TRBJ1-5 | TRBD1 | few | TRBV6-7 | TGTGCCAGCAGTTACTGGGACAGGGGAAGCAATCAGCCCCAGCATTTT | CASSYWDRGSNQPQHF
TRBJ2-5 | TRBD2 | NA | TRBV11-2 | TGTGCCAGCAGCTTTAGGACTAGTGGTGAGACCCAGTACTTC | CASSFRTSGETQYF
TRBJ2-2 | NA | NA | TRBV6-5 | TGTGCCAGCGGGCTTAGGACAGACACCGGGGAGCTGTTTTTT | CASGLRTDTGELFF
TRBJ2-1 | NA | NA | TRBV11-2 | TGTGCCAGCAGCTTAGCCGGTGCCCCTAATGAGCAGTTCTTC | CASSLAGAPNEQFF
TRBJ1-2 | TRBD1 | NA | TRBV18 | TGTGCCAGCTCCCCCGCGGACAGGGGTAATGGCTACACCTTC | CASSPADRGNGYTF
TRBJ2-2 | NA | once | TRBV11-3 | TGTGCCAGCAGCAAAGGAGAGGGGAACACCGGGGAGCTGTTTTTT | CASSKGEGNTGELFF
TRBJ1-1 | NA | NA | TRBV6-5 | TGTGCCAGCAGAAGATCCGGCACTGAAGCTTTCTTT | CASRRSGTEAFF
TRBJ2-7 | TRBD2 | NA | TRBV6-1 | TGTGCCAGCAGTGAGGGACTAGCGGGGATCTACGAGCAGTACTTC | CASSEGLAGIYEQYF
TRBJ2-3 | TRBD1 | NA | TRBV20-1 | TGCAGTGCTGACAGGGAGCATACGCAGTATTTT | CSADREHTQYF
TRBJ2-2 | NA | NA | TRBV7-3 | TGTGCCAGCAGCCACGAATTGGGCGGGGTCACCGGGGAGCTGTTTTTT | CASSHELGGVTGELFF
TRBJ2-5 | NA | NA | TRBV7-6 | TGTGCCAGCAGCTCCCGAGGGACCCAGTACTTC | CASSSRGTQYF
TRBJ1-5 | NA | few | TRBV4-1 | TGCGCCAGCAGCCAAGCGGGGGTCCAGCCCCAGCATTTT | CASSQAGVQPQHF
TRBJ1-1 | NA | NA | TRBV28 | TGTGCCAGCAGCACACAGGGTCGGACTGAAGCTTTCTTT | CASSTQGRTEAFF
TRBJ1-2 | NA | few | TRBV19 | TGTGCCAGTAGTATAGGGACTGTCGGCTACACCTTC | CASSIGTVGYTF
TRBJ2-2 | TRBD1 | NA | TRBV5-1 | TGCGCCAGCAGCTTCGGGACAGGCGCTAACACCGGGGAGCTGTTTTTT | CASSFGTGANTGELFF
TRBJ1-3 | NA | few | TRBV6-5 | TGTGCCAGCGGCAGGCTGGGTGACACCATATATTTT | CASGRLGDTIYF
TRBJ1-4 | NA | NA | TRBV15 | TGTGCCACCAGCAGGGCCATGGTCCGCACTAATGAAAAACTGTTTTTT | CATSRAMVRTNEKLFF
TRBJ2-3 | NA | NA | TRBV20-1 | TGCAGTGCTAGCAGGGCCAATACGCAGTATTTT | CSASRANTQYF
TRBJ2-3 | TRBD2 | NA | TRBV7-9 | TGTGCCAGCATCCCCGGGGGGGGGACTAGCGGCACAGATACGCAGTATTTT | CASIPGGGTSGTDTQYF
TRBJ1-1 | NA | NA | TRBV19 | TGTGCCAGTAGTATCGGCAGGGCAGGGACTGAAGCTTTCTTT | CASSIGRAGTEAFF
TRBJ2-7 | TRBD2 | NA | TRBV3-1/TRBV3-2 | TGTGCCAGCAGCCAAGGGCGGACTAGCCTCCCCTACGAGCAGTACTTC | CASSQGRTSLPYEQYF
TRBJ2-5 | NA | NA | TRBV3-1/TRBV3-2 | TGTGCCAGCAGCCAAGATCCTCGTAAAGAGACCCAGTACTTC | CASSQDPRKETQYF
TRBJ2-5 | NA | NA | TRBV18 | TGTGCCAGCTCACCAAGGTTAAGGGAGGAGACCCAGTACTTC | CASSPRLREETQYF
TRBJ2-3 | TRBD2 | NA | TRBV5-5 | TGTGCCAGCAGACTTAGGTGGGGACTAGATCCAGATACGCAGTATTTT | CASRLRWGLDPDTQYF
TRBJ2-1 | TRBD2 | NA | TRBV4-2 | TGTGCCAGCACTCCCTCGACCAGCGGGGGGTCCTACAATGAGCAGTTCTTC | CASTPSTSGGSYNEQFF
TRBJ1-2 | TRBD1 | NA | TRBV25-1 | TGTGCCAGCAGTGAATTAACAGGGGGAATCTATGGCTACACCTTC | CASSELTGGIYGYTF
TRBJ1-4 | NA | NA | TRBV13 | TGTGCCAGCAGCTTTCAGGGGCCGGGGTCTAATGAAAAACTGTTTTTT | CASSFQGPGSNEKLFF
TRBJ2-5 | TRBD1 | NA | TRBV30 | TGTGCCTGGAGTAGGGGACAGGGTCCATGGGAGACCCAGTACTTC | CAWSRGQGPWETQYF
TRBJ2-3 | TRBD2 | NA | TRBV3-1/TRBV3-2 | TGTGCCAGCAGCCTAGCGGGAGATAAAGATACGCAGTATTTT | CASSLAGDKDTQYF
TRBJ2-1 | TRBD2 | NA | TRBV5-1 | TGCGCCAGCAGCTTTACTAGCGGCTGGAGCATCAGCAATGAGCAGTTCTTC | CASSFTSGWSISNEQFF
TRBJ2-3 | NA | NA | TRBV30 | TGTGCCTGGAGTTTGGGAGGCACAGATACGCAGTATTTT | CAWSLGGTDTQYF
TRBJ2-7 | NA | once | TRBV7-2 | TGTGCCAGCAGCTTAGGGGGCAGGGTGCCCGAGCAGTACTTC | CASSLGGRVPEQYF
TRBJ1-2 | TRBD1 | few | TRBV7-2 | TGTGCCACAGGGGGATTAGACTATGGCTACACCTTC | CATGGLDYGYTF
TRBJ2-2 | NA | NA | TRBV28 | TGTGCCAGCTTTGGGGGGATGGGTACCGGGGAGCTGTTTTTT | CASFGGMGTGELFF
TRBJ2-1 | TRBD1 | NA | TRBV19 | TGTGCCAGTACCGAGACAGGGGGCGGCCGGCAGTTCTTC | CASTETGGGRQFF
TRBJ1-1 | NA | NA | TRBV30 | TGTGCCTGGAGTGTACCGGGAACAGGGAGGGACACTGAAGCTTTCTTT | CAWSVPGTGRDTEAFF
TRBJ1-1 | TRBD1 | NA | TRBV7-8 | TGTGCCAGCAGCTTAGCGTTCGGGACAGGGGACACTGAAGCTTTCTTT | CASSLAFGTGDTEAFF
TRBJ2-5 | NA | NA | TRBV10-3 | TGTGCCATCAGTGACACAGGGATGGGGAGAGAGACCCAGTACTTC | CAISDTGMGRETQYF